This T cell receptor beta chain was found in a study of Graves' ophthalmopathy and Graves' hyperthyroidism (dated by TCRdb to about 2018). Regarding the complete study: Peripheral blood was collected at initial diagnosis, before any treatment. TCR beta repertoire signatures were used to distinguish Graves' ophthalmopathy from Graves' hyperthyroidism and to predict progression to ophthalmopathy. In total, 135 blood samples were TCR-sequenced: 40 to 45 ophthalmopathy, roughly 80 hyperthyroidism and some 17 hyperthyroidism-to-ophthalmopathy patients. A discovery set of more than 90 patients (approximately 42 ophthalmopathy, 55 to 65 stable hyperthyroidism) was enrolled to explore V-J signatures distinguishing ophthalmopathy from hyperthyroidism. The independent validation cohort included some 19 hyperthyroidism patients plus 17 patients who later progressed from hyperthyroidism to ophthalmopathy. In roughly 6 hyperthyroidism patients, T-cell repertoires of thyroid tissue and blood were compared. Following sampling, methimazole starting at 30 mg daily was administered to hyperthyroidism patients, and high-dose intravenous methylprednisolone was administered to ophthalmopathy patients. Overall study outcomes, separate from this receptor: In cross-validation, the 13-signature model distinguished ophthalmopathy from stable hyperthyroidism with approximately 90% sensitivity and about 81% specificity, while in the test set the corresponding values were about 80% and 75%. In validation, the model predicted ophthalmopathy progression with more than 55% sensitivity and roughly 72% specificity; eleven to twelve predicted patients were CT-confirmed with GO in a median of around 6 months. Most of the expanded thyroid clonotypes with a frequency above 0.001 were also detected in blood, and it was suggested that the thyroid immune response may be reflected by blood repertoires. No statistical method was used to predetermine the sample size, and group allocation was not hidden from the investigators.

This clonotype was observed a few times. There is no known antigen for this receptor. No much larger clonotype is one base removed from it; base qualities were not supplied. Patients with ophthalmopathy had moderately to severely active disease, with a Clinical Activity Score of 3 or more, a NOSPECS grade of 4 or more, and a disease duration of less than 3 months. Patients were excluded if they had other autoimmune diseases, uncontrolled infections, pregnancy or lactation. Diagnosis relied on clinical symptoms, serum thyroxine, TRAb, thyroid ultrasound and orbital computed tomography. Ficoll-Paque density gradient centrifugation was used to isolate PBMCs from around 10 ml of fresh peripheral blood. Trizol reagent was used to extract the total RNA, and its quality was then checked on an Agilent 2100 Bioanalyzer. From the germline V gene, CDR1 is MNHNS and CDR2 is SASEGT. Counted from cysteine to phenylalanine, this CDR3 has 16 amino acids. CDR3 DNA is the only sequence kept; it has 48 bases, read in frame from the first base. Here V drops 5 bases and J drops 2 bases, and the junction holds 7 bases not matched to any gene.

For repertoire sequencing, the TCR beta CDR3 regions were amplified from RNA transcripts. A first-round RT-PCR used HTBI primers with the Qiagen OneStep RT-PCR kit, followed by a second-round multiplex PCR, size selection and purification. Libraries were sequenced paired-end with 100 bp reads on an Illumina HiSeq2000. As for the original processing: SOAPnuke was used for read processing, and reads with adapters, uncalled bases, a mean Phred below 15, or no exact constant-primer or identifier match were discarded. COPE v1.2.5 was used to merge the high-quality paired reads. Clonotypes were defined as unique nucleotide sequences and were aligned to IMGT TRB V, D and J references using MiTCR v1.1. Analysis was restricted to V-J combinations with a frequency above 0.0001, which covered about 99% of repertoires. For each V-J combination, a TCR clonal expansion and chaos score was defined as F50 clonal expansion divided by the chaos observed in the TCRdist matrix. Welch's t-statistics and random forest were used to narrow the features down to 13 V-J combinations, which were then fed into a naive Bayes classifier. The Morisita-Horn index was used to measure how similar the thyroid and blood repertoires were. TCRdb reworked the public reads: Q25 trimming with fastp, MiXCR clone assembly, productive beta chains retained. For every CDR3 protein sequence, its rows merge into one entry that carries the most common genes and DNA. In this record, the V and J calls reflect TCRdb's handling and not the investigators' own analysis. The sample table contains under 350,000 distinct CDR3 sequences; only one count was recorded for roughly a sixth of them. Clones ranked in the top ten supply roughly an eighth of the sample.

The chain is assembled from TRBV6-1 and TRBJ2-5, with TRBD2 matching 11 junction bases. This receptor was identified in an adult man with Graves' ophthalmopathy. Sequenced sample: peripheral blood. The CDR3 has the sequence CASSPRASGRQETQYF. The bases are TGTGCCAGCAGTCCCCGGGCTAGCGGGAGGCAAGAGACCCAGTACTTC.